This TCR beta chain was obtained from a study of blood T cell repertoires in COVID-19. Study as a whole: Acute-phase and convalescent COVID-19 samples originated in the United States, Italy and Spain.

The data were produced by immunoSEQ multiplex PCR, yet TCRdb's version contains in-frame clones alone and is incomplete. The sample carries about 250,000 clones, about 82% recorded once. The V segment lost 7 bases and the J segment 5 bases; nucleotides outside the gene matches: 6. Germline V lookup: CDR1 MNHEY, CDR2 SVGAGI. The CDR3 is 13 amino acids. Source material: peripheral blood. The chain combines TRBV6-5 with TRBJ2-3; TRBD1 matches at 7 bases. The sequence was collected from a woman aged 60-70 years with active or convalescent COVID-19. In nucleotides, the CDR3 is TGTGCCAGCACCATGACAGGGAAAGATACGCAGTATTTT. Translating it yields CASTMTGKDTQYF.